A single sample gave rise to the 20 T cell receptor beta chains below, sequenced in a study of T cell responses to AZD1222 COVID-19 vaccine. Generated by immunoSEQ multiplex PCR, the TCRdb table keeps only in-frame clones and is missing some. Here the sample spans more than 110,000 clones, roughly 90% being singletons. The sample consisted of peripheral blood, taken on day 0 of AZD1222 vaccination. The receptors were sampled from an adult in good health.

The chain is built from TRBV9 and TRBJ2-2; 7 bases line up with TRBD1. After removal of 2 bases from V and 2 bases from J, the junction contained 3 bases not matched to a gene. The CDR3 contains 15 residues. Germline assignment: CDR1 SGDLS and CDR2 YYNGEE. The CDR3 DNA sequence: TGTGCCAGCAGCGTCTACAGGGGTAACACCGGGGAGCTGTTTTTT. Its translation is CASSVYRGNTGELFF.

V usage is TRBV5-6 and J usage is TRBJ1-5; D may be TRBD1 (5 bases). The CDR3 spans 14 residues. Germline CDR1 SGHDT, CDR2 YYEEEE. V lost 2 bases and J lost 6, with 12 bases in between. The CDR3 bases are TGTGCCAGCAGCTTCGGCAGGGTCGCTCAGCCCCAGCATTTT. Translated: CASSFGRVAQPQHF.

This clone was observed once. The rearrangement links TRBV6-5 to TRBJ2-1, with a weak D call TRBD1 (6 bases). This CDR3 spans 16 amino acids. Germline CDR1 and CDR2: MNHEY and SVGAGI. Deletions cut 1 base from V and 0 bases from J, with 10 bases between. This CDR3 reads CASSYFRGSSYNEQFF. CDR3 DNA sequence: TGTGCCAGCAGTTACTTTAGGGGGAGCTCCTACAATGAGCAGTTCTTC.

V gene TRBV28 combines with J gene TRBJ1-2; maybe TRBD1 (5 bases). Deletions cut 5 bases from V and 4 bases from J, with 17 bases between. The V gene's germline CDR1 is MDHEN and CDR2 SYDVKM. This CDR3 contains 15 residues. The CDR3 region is CASSLLKGTIYGYTF. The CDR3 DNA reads TGTGCCAGCAGTCTGCTGAAAGGGACTATCTATGGCTACACCTTC.

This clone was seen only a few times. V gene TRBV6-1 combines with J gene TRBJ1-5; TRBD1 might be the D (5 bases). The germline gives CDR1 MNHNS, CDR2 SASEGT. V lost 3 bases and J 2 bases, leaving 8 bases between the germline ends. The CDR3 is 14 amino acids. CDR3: CASSDRVGNQPQHF. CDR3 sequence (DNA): TGTGCCAGCAGTGACAGGGTGGGCAATCAGCCCCAGCATTTT.

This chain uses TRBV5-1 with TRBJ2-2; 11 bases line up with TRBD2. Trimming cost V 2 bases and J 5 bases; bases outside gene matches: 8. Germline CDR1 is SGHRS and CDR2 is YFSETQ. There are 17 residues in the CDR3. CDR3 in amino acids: CASSFGQGLAVTGELFF. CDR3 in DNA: TGCGCCAGCAGCTTCGGACAGGGACTAGCGGTTACCGGGGAGCTGTTTTTT.

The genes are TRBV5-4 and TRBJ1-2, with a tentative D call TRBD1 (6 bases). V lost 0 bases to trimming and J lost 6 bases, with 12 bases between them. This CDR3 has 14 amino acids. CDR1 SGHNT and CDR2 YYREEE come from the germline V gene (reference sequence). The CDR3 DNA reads TGTGCCAGCAGCTTGGAGCAGGGGATCCATGGCTACACCTTC. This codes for CASSLEQGIHGYTF.

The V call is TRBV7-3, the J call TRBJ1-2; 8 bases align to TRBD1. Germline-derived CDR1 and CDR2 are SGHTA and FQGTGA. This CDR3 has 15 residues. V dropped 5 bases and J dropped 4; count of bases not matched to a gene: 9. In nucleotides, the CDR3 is TGTGCCAGCAGCGAAGGACAGGGCTATCTCTATGGCTACACCTTC. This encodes CASSEGQGYLYGYTF.

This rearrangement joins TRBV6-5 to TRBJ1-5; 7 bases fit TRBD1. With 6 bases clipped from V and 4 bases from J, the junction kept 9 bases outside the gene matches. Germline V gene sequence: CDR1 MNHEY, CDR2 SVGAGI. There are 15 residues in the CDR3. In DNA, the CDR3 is TGTGCCAGCAGACTCCGACAGGGCGGGAATCAGCCCCAGCATTTT. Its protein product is CASRLRQGGNQPQHF.

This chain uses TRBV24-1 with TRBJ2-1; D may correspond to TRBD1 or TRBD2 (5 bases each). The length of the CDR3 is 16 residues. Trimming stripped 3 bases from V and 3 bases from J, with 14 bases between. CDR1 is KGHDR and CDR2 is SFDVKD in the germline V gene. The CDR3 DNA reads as TGTGCCACCAGTGATCTCCGGGACGCACGCTACAATGAGCAGTTCTTC. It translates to CATSDLRDARYNEQFF.

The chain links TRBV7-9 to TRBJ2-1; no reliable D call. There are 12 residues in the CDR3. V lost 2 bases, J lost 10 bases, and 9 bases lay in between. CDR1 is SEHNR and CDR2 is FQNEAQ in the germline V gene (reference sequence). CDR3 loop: CASSLSLGEQFF. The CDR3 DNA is TGTGCCAGCAGCTTATCTCTAGGCGAGCAGTTCTTC.

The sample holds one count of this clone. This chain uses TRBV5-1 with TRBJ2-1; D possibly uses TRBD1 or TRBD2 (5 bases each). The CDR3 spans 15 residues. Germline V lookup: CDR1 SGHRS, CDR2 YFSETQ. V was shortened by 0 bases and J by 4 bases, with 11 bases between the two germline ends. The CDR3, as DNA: TGCGCCAGCAGCTTGGCAGGGAGTGGGTACAATGAGCAGTTCTTC. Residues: CASSLAGSGYNEQFF.

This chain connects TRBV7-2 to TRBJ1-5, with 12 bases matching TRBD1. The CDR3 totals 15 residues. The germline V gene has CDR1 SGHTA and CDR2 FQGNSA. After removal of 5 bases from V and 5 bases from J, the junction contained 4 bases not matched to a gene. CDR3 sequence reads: CASSRDRGRDQPQHF. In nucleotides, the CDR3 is TGTGCCAGCAGCCGGGACAGGGGGCGAGATCAGCCCCAGCATTTT.

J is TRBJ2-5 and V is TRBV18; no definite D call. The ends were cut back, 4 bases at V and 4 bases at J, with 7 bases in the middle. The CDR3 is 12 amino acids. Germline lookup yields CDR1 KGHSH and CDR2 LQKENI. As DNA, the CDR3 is TGTGCCAGCTCACTGGACGGAGAGACCCAGTACTTC. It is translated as CASSLDGETQYF.

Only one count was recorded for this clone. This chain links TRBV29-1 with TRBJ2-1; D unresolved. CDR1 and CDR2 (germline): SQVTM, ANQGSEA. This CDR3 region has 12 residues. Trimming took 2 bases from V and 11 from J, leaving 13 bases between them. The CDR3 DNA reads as TGCAGCGTTGAATCGGGTGGCGGTAAGCAGTTCTTC. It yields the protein CSVESGGGKQFF.

CDR3 nucleotides: TGTGCCAGCAGCTTAATCCTAGCGGGCTACAATGAGCAGTTCTTC. Translating gives CASSLILAGYNEQFF. The V call is TRBV11-2, the J call TRBJ2-1; TRBD2 matches 8 bases. The germline V gene encodes CDR1 SGHAT and CDR2 FQNNGV. The J segment lost 3 bases and the V segment lost 2 bases, leaving 3 bases of the junction unmatched. The CDR3 has 15 amino acids.

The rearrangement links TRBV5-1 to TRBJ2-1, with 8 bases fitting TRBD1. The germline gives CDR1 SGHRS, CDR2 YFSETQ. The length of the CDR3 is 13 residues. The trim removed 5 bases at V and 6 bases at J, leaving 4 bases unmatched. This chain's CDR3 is CASRRTGPNEQFF. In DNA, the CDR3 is TGCGCCAGCAGACGGACAGGGCCCAATGAGCAGTTCTTC.

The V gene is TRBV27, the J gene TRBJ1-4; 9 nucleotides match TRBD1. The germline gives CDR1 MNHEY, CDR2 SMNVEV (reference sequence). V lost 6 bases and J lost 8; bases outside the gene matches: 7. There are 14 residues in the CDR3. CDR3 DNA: TGTGCCAGCAGGGACAGGGGATTTGGAGAAAAACTGTTTTTT. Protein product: CASRDRGFGEKLFF. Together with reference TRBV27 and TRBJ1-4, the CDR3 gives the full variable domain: EAQVTQNPRYLITVTGKKLTVTCSQNMNHEYMSWYRQDPGLGLRQIYYSMNVEVTDKGDVPEGYKVSRKEKRNFPLILESPSPNQTSLYFCASRDRGFGEKLFFGSGTQLSVL.

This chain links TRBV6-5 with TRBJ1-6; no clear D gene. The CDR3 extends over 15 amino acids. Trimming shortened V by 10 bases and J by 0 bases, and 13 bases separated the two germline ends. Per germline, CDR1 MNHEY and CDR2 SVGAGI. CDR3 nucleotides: TGTGCCATCGAGGGAGTTCGCTCCTATAATTCACCCCTCCACTTT. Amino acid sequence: CAIEGVRSYNSPLHF.

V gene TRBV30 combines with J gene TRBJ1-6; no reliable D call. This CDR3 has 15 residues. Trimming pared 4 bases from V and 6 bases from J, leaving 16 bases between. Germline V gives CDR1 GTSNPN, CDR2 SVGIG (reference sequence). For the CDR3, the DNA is TGTGCCTGGAAGGTCGACCAGAGATTTAATTCACCCCTCCACTTT. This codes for CAWKVDQRFNSPLHF.